The entry below gives a single T cell receptor beta chain sequence along with its context. The sample is drawn from a study of blood T cell repertoires in COVID-19. V lost 1 base, J lost 1 base, and 16 bases lay in between. The CDR3 contains 18 residues. In germline, CDR1 is LGHDT, CDR2 YNNKEL (reference sequence). Sequencing used immunoSEQ multiplex PCR; TCRdb keeps in-frame clones, though not all of them. The sample lists some 50,000 clones; 85% to 95% were seen once. The chain joins TRBV3-1 (or the pseudogene TRBV3-2) to TRBJ2-2, with D possibly being TRBD1 (6 bases). The receptor comes from a man in his 60s with COVID-19, enrolled during active disease. The sample was peripheral blood. The CDR3 spells CASSQGWSGARNTGELFF. Written as DNA, the CDR3 is TGTGCCAGCAGCCAAGGGTGGTCAGGGGCGAGGAACACCGGGGAGCTGTTTTTT.